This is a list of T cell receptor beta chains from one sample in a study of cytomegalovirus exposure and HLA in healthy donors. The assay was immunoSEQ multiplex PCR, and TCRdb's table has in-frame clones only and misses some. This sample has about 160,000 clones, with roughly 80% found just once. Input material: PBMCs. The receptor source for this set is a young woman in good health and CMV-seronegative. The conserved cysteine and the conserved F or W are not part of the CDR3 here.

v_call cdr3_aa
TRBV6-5 ASSTTPGTGSEAF
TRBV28 ASSLWWGGNTGELF
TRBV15 ATSGWPREEKNEQF
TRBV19 ASSTTTDSTRNTEAF
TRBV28 ASSSPGNQPQH
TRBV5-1 ASCTGTSAPYNEQF
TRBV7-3 ASSSFPGELF
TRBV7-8 ASSRQGATAGELF
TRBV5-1 ASSLTGDSGTEAF
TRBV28 ASVGLRTGFYSEQY
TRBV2 ASSDGTDYYNEQF
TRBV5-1 ASRSPWRLRNNQPQH
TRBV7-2 ASSSPGGPDTQY